Below, 11 T cell receptor beta chains from the same sample are listed, as sequenced in a study of T cell responses to AZD1222 COVID-19 vaccine. Profiling relied on immunoSEQ multiplex PCR, and the TCRdb table lists in-frame clones only, not all of them. The sample holds under 80,000 clones, 70% to 90% seen once. Source: peripheral blood, taken on day 0 of AZD1222 vaccination. All receptors derive from an adult in good health.

This chain joins TRBV5-5 and TRBJ1-1; D call uncertain. With 1 base removed from V and 1 base from J, the gap between germline ends came to 14 bases. There are 16 residues in the CDR3. Germline CDR1 is SGHKS and CDR2 is YYEKEE (reference sequence). The CDR3 DNA reads as TGTGCCAGCAGCTTGTCTCCCGGCACCCAGAACACTGAAGCTTTCTTT. Its translation is CASSLSPGTQNTEAFF.

The rearrangement uses TRBV7-2 and TRBJ2-3; D may be TRBD2 (5 bases). The V and J ends lost 1 base and 7 bases respectively, with 12 bases between them. Germline V CDR1 and CDR2: SGHTA, FQGNSA. This CDR3 is built from 14 residues. Here the CDR3 DNA reads TGTGCCAGCAGCTTAGGTCGGTCGGGGAATACGCAGTATTTT. Translated: CASSLGRSGNTQYF.

This sequence joins TRBV6-1 and TRBJ1-5; unclear D gene. Trimming removed 2 bases at V and 6 bases at J, with 5 bases between. Germline V gives CDR1 MNHNS, CDR2 SASEGT. This CDR3 has 12 residues. CDR3 in DNA: TGTGCCAGCAGTGAAAGCGGTCAGCCCCAGCATTTT. Its protein is CASSESGQPQHF.

Here the CDR3 DNA reads TGCGCCAGCAGCCAAGTTCAGGGGCCGGGAGAGACCCAGTACTTC. The encoded protein is CASSQVQGPGETQYF. The rearrangement links TRBV4-1 to TRBJ2-5; possible D gene TRBD1, 6 bases. V was pared by 1 base and J by 4 bases, with 13 bases between. The CDR3 covers 15 residues. Germline CDR1 reads MGHRA; CDR2 reads YSYEKL.

The chain carries TRBV4-2 and TRBJ2-7; 11 bases are a match to TRBD2. Germline-derived CDR1 and CDR2 are LGHNA and YNFKEQ. V gave up 5 bases and J gave up 7 bases; unmatched junction bases: 7. There are 14 residues in the CDR3. CDR3 sequence: CASSLLAGVGEQYF. In DNA, the CDR3 is TGTGCCAGCAGCTTACTAGCGGGAGTTGGGGAGCAGTACTTC.

The chain is built from TRBV27 and TRBJ1-2; D unclear. Trimming removed 0 bases at V and 5 bases at J, with 7 bases between. The germline gives CDR1 MNHEY, CDR2 SMNVEV (reference sequence). CDR3 length equals 13 residues. CDR3 in DNA: TGTGCCAGCAGTTTATCGGTGGGGTATGGCTACACCTTC. As protein: CASSLSVGYGYTF.

Concerning this clone itself: Germline is not matched at one junction end, which may reflect a read error. This chain links TRBV6-6 with TRBJ2-7, with D perhaps TRBD1 (6 bases). The CDR3 extends over 14 amino acids. Per germline, CDR1 MNHNY and CDR2 SVGAGI (reference sequence). CDR3 DNA: TGTGCCAGCACCCAAGGGGTACAGGGCTACCAGCAGTACTTC. This sequence encodes CASTQGVQGYQQYF.

V and J are TRBV7-2 and TRBJ2-7; D not certain. The length of the CDR3 is 12 residues. Germline CDR1 and CDR2: SGHTA and FQGNSA. V lost 5 bases to trimming and J lost 1 base, with 6 bases between them. The CDR3 DNA follows: TGTGCCAGCAGCCCCGGTTCCTACGAGCAGTACTTC. This translates into CASSPGSYEQYF.

This clone was detected only once. This rearrangement joins TRBV30 to TRBJ2-1; D is unresolved. CDR3 length: 15 residues. Per germline, CDR1 GTSNPN and CDR2 SVGIG (reference sequence). With 0 bases removed from V and 1 base from J, the gap between germline ends came to 10 bases. Here the CDR3 reads CAWSVGLQSYNEQFF. Here the CDR3 DNA reads TGTGCCTGGAGTGTCGGTTTACAGTCCTACAATGAGCAGTTCTTC. Full variable domain (missing parts from reference TRBV30 and TRBJ2-1): SQTIHQWPATLVQPVGSPLSLECTVEGTSNPNLYWYRQAAGRGLQLLFYSVGIGQISSEVPQNLSASRPQDRQFILSSKKLLLSDSGFYLCAWSVGLQSYNEQFFGPGTRLTVL.

The chain has TRBV2 and TRBJ2-5; tentative D call: TRBD2 (7 bases). Trimming pared 6 bases from V and 4 bases from J, leaving 18 bases between. The germline V gene has CDR1 SNHLY and CDR2 FYNNEI. The CDR3 is made up of 15 amino acids. The CDR3 sequence: CASRIGGGGLETQYF. CDR3 coding DNA: TGTGCCAGCAGGATTGGTGGGGGGGGCTTAGAGACCCAGTACTTC.

The chain carries TRBV6-2 or TRBV6-3 and TRBJ1-2; no clear D gene. Per germline, CDR1 MNHEY and CDR2 SVGEGT. The CDR3 consists of 11 residues. Trimming removed 2 bases at V and 7 bases at J, with 5 bases between. The CDR3 region is CASSYAAGYTF. In DNA, the CDR3 is TGTGCCAGCAGTTACGCCGCTGGCTACACCTTC.